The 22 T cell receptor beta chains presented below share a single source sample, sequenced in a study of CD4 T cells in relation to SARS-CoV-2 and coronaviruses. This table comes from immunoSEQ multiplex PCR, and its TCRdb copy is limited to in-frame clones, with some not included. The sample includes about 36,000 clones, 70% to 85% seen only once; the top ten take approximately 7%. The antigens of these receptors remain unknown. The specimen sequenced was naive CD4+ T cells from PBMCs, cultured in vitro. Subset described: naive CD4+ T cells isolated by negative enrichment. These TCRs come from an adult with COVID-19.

Here the CDR3 DNA reads TGTGCCAGCTCACCGGACCAAAACACTGAAGCTTTCTTT. Its translation: CASSPDQNTEAFF. V and J are TRBV18 and TRBJ1-1; D not certain. Per the germline V gene, CDR1 is KGHSH and CDR2 is LQKENI. The CDR3 is made up of 13 amino acids. The ends were cut back, 3 bases at V and 2 bases at J, with 7 bases in the middle. Full variable domain (remainder filled in from reference TRBV18 and TRBJ1-1): NAGVMQNPRHLVRRRGQEARLRCSPMKGHSHVYWYRQLPEEGLKFMVYLQKENIIDESGMPKERFSAEFPKEGPSILRIQQVVRGDSAAYFCASSPDQNTEAFFGQGTRLTVV.

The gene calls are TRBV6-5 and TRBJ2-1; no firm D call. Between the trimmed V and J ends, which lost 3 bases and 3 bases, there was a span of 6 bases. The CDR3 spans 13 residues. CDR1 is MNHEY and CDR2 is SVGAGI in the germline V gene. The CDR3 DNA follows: TGTGCCAGCAGTTATGGCGTCTACAATGAGCAGTTCTTC. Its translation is CASSYGVYNEQFF.

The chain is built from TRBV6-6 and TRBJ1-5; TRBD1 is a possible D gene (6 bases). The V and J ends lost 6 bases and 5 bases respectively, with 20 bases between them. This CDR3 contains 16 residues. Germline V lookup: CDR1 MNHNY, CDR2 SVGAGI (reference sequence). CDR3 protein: CASRRGGSDFDQPQHF. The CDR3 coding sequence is TGTGCCAGCAGAAGAGGGGGTAGCGATTTTGATCAGCCCCAGCATTTT.

The CDR3 nucleotides are TGCGCCAGCAGCCCCCCGGGACTAGCGACCTACGAGCAGTACTTC. Translating it yields CASSPPGLATYEQYF. The genes are TRBV5-1 and TRBJ2-7, with 10 bases fitting TRBD2. The junction had 6 bases not matched to a gene; V was cut back by 4 bases and J by 2 bases. Looked up from germline, CDR1 is SGHRS and CDR2 is YFSETQ. This CDR3 contains 15 residues.

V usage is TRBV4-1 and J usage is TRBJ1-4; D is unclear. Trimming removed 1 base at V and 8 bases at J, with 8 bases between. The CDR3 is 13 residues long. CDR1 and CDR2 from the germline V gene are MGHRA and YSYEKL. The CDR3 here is CASSQGLGEKLFF. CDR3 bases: TGCGCCAGCAGCCAAGGGCTAGGAGAAAAACTGTTTTTT.

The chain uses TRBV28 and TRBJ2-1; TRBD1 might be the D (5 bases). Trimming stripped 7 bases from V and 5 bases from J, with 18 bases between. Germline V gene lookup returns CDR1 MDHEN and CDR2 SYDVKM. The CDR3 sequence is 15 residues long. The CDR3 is CASTSSLGLHNEQFF. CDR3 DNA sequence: TGTGCCAGCACCTCCTCTTTGGGGCTTCACAATGAGCAGTTCTTC. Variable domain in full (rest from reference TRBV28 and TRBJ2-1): DVKVTQSSRYLVKRTGEKVFLECVQDMDHENMFWYRQDPGLGLRLIYFSYDVKMKEKGDIPEGYSVSREKKERFSLILESASTNQTSMYLCASTSSLGLHNEQFFGPGTRLTVL.

The CDR3, as DNA: TGTGCCAGCAGCTTAGGGGCCTACGAGCAGTACTTC. Its protein is CASSLGAYEQYF. The chain couples TRBV7-9 to TRBJ2-7; D gene ambiguous. The V gene lost 1 base and the J gene lost 2 bases, with 3 bases spanning the gap. CDR1 and CDR2 (germline): SEHNR, FQNEAQ (reference sequence). The CDR3 has 12 residues.

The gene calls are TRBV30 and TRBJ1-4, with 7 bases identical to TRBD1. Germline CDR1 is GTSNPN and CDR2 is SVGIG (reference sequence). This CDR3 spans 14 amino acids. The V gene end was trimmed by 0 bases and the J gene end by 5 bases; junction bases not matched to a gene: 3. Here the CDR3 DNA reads TGTGCCTGGAGTGTAACCAGGGGGAATGAAAAACTGTTTTTT. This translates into CAWSVTRGNEKLFF.

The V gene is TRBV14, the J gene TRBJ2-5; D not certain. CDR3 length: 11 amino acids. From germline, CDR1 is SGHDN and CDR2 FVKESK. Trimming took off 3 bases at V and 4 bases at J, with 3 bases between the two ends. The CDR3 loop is CASSHVETQYF. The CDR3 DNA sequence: TGTGCCAGCAGCCACGTAGAGACCCAGTACTTC. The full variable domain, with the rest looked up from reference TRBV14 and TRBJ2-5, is EAGVTQFPSHSVIEKGQTVTLRCDPISGHDNLYWYRRVMGKEIKFLLHFVKESKQDESGMPNNRFLAERTGGTYSTLKVQPAELEDSGVYFCASSHVETQYFGPGTRLLVL.

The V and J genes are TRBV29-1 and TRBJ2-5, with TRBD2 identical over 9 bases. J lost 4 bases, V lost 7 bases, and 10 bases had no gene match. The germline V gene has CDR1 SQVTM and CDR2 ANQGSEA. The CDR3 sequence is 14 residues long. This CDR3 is CSARLVAGVETQYF. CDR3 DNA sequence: TGCAGCGCGAGACTAGTAGCGGGAGTAGAGACCCAGTACTTC.

This CDR3 reads CASSKRLAGRETGTDTQYF. The CDR3 DNA reads TGTGCCAGCAGCAAAAGGCTAGCGGGAAGGGAGACGGGTACAGATACGCAGTATTTT. The V gene is TRBV21-1, the J gene TRBJ2-3; the table assigns TRBD2, which was not confirmed against the DNA. TRBV21-1 is described as a pseudogene. The CDR3 length is 19 residues.

CDR3 in amino acids: CASSLDWGFSGYTF. The CDR3 DNA reads as TGTGCCAGCAGCTTAGATTGGGGTTTTTCTGGCTACACCTTC. This chain uses TRBV7-2 with TRBJ1-2; the D is unclear. V lost 1 base to trimming and J lost 7 bases, with 13 bases between them. Looked up from germline, CDR1 is SGHTA and CDR2 is FQGNSA. The CDR3 extends over 14 amino acids.

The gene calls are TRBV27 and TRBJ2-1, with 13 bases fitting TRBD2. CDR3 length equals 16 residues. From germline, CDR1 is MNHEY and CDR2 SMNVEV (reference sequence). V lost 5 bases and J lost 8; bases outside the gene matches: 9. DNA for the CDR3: TGTGCCAGCAGTAGAGAGGGACTAGCGGGATTATATGAGCAGTTCTTC. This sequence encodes CASSREGLAGLYEQFF.

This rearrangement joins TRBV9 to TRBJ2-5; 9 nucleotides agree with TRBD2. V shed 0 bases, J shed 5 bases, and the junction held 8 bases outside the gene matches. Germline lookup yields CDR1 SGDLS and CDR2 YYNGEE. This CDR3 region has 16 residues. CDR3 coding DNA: TGTGCCAGCAGCGTAGATCCTAGCGGGATTCAGGAGACCCAGTACTTC. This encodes CASSVDPSGIQETQYF.

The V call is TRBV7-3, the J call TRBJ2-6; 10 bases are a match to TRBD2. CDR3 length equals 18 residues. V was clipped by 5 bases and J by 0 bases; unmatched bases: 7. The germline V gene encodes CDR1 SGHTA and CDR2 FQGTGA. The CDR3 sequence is CASSAGLADSSGANVLTF. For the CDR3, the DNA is TGTGCCAGCAGCGCCGGACTAGCGGACAGCTCTGGGGCCAACGTCCTGACTTTC.

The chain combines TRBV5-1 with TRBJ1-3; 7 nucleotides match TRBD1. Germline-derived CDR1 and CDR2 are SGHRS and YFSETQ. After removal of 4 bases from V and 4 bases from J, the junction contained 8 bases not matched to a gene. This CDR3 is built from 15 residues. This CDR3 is CASSTMTGRGNTIYF. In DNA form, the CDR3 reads TGCGCCAGCAGCACAATGACAGGGAGAGGAAACACCATATATTTT.

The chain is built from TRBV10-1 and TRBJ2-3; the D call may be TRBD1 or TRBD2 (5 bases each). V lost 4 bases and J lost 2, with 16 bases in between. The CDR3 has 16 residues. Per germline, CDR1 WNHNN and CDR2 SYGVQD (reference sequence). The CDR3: CASSGNYGTDTDTQYF. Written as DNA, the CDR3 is TGCGCCAGCAGTGGTAACTACGGGACCGACACAGATACGCAGTATTTT.

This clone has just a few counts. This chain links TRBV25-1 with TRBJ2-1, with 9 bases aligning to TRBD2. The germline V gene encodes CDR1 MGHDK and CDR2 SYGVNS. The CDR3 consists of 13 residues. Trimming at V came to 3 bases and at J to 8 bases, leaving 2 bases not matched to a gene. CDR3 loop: CASSELAGYEQFF. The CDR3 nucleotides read TGTGCCAGCAGTGAGCTAGCGGGATATGAGCAGTTCTTC.

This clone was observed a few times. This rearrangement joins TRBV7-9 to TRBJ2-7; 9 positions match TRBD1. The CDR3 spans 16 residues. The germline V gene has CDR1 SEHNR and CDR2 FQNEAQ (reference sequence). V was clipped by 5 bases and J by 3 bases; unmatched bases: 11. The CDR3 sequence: CASSRIQGAQVYEQYF. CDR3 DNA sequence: TGTGCCAGCAGCAGAATACAGGGGGCGCAGGTCTACGAGCAGTACTTC.

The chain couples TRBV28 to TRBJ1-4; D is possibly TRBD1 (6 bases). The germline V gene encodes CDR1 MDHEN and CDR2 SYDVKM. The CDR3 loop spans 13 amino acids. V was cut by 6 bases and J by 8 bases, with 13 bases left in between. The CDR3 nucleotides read TGTGCCAGCAGCTACAGGGATCGGGAAAAACTGTTTTTT. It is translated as CASSYRDREKLFF. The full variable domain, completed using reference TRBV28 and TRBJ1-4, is DVKVTQSSRYLVKRTGEKVFLECVQDMDHENMFWYRQDPGLGLRLIYFSYDVKMKEKGDIPEGYSVSREKKERFSLILESASTNQTSMYLCASSYRDREKLFFGSGTQLSVL.

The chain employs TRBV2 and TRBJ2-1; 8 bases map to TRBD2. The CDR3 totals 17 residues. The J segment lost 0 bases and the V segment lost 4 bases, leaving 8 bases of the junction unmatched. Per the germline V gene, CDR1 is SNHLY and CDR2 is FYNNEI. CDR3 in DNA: TGTGCCAGCAGTGTGACTAGCGAGATTGGCTCCTACAATGAGCAGTTCTTC. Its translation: CASSVTSEIGSYNEQFF.

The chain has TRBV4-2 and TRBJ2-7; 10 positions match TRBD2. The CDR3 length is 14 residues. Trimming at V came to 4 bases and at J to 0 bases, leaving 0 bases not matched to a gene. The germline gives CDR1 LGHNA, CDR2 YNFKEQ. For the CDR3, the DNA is TGTGCCAGCAGCCCTAGCGGGAGCTCCTACGAGCAGTACTTC. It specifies CASSPSGSSYEQYF.